The 21 T cell receptor beta chains listed next were all sequenced from one sample in a study of blood T cell repertoires in COVID-19. TCRdb's table, derived via immunoSEQ multiplex PCR, lists solely in-frame clones and lacks some. The sample lists around 330,000 clones; 85% were seen once. The sequencing input was PBMCs or T cells enriched from blood (not recorded which). The receptors derive from a woman younger than 45 who had been exposed to COVID-19.

Of note for this clone: In the same sample, other DNA sequences code for this CDR3. The chain couples TRBV28 to TRBJ1-2; D not certain. Deletions cut 2 bases from V and 4 bases from J, with 5 bases between. CDR1 is MDHEN and CDR2 is SYDVKM in the germline V gene. The CDR3 consists of 12 residues. The CDR3 DNA follows: TGTGCCAGCAGTTTAGAGGGCTATGGCTACACCTTC. Residues: CASSLEGYGYTF.

In its sample, this clone was seen once. The chain links TRBV28 to TRBJ2-5, with 8 bases aligning to TRBD2. There are 15 residues in the CDR3. Germline CDR1 and CDR2: MDHEN and SYDVKM. The J segment lost 2 bases and the V segment lost 3 bases, leaving 5 bases of the junction unmatched. The CDR3 sequence is CASSFSSGFQETQYF. The CDR3 coding sequence is TGTGCCAGCAGTTTTTCTAGCGGGTTTCAAGAGACCCAGTACTTC.

The rearrangement links TRBV18 to TRBJ1-1; the match to TRBD1 covers 10 bases. In germline, CDR1 is KGHSH, CDR2 LQKENI. CDR3 length: 14 amino acids. The junction had 2 bases not matched to a gene; V was cut back by 4 bases and J by 3 bases. The CDR3 region has the DNA TGTGCCAGCTCACGAGACAGGGGGCACACTGAAGCTTTCTTT. Translation gives CASSRDRGHTEAFF.

This chain joins TRBV30 and TRBJ1-6; D unclear. V was cut by 4 bases and J by 8 bases, with 12 bases left in between. Germline-derived CDR1 and CDR2 are GTSNPN and SVGIG (reference sequence). The CDR3 extends over 13 amino acids. The CDR3 bases are TGTGCCTGGAAGGCAGGATATTATTCACCCCTCCACTTT. Protein product: CAWKAGYYSPLHF.

The chain employs TRBV5-1 and TRBJ2-1; TRBD1 might be the D (5 bases). V shed 1 base and J shed 6 bases, with 17 bases lying between them. The CDR3 length is 16 residues. Per the germline V gene, CDR1 is SGHRS and CDR2 is YFSETQ. The CDR3 region has the DNA TGCGCCAGCAGCTTGAGCACTGGGGCCGGTGGCAATGAGCAGTTCTTC. Translation gives CASSLSTGAGGNEQFF.

This clone has just one count. The chain uses TRBV30 and TRBJ1-5; a weak D match, TRBD1 (5 bases). Trimming removed 2 bases at V and 3 bases at J, with 14 bases between. The CDR3 covers 15 residues. CDR1 is GTSNPN and CDR2 is SVGIG in the germline V gene (reference sequence). The CDR3, as DNA: TGTGCCTGGAGTATCACGGGGGGATTCAATCAGCCCCAGCATTTT. Protein sequence: CAWSITGGFNQPQHF. The whole variable domain, remainder taken from reference TRBV30 and TRBJ1-5, is SQTIHQWPATLVQPVGSPLSLECTVEGTSNPNLYWYRQAAGRGLQLLFYSVGIGQISSEVPQNLSASRPQDRQFILSSKKLLLSDSGFYLCAWSITGGFNQPQHFGDGTRLSIL.

The count of this clone is one. The V gene is TRBV2, the J gene TRBJ1-1; 7 nucleotides agree with TRBD1. V was clipped by 7 bases and J by 5 bases; unmatched bases: 13. The germline CDR1 and CDR2 sequences are SNHLY and FYNNEI. The length of the CDR3 is 15 residues. Here the CDR3 DNA reads TGTGCCAGCACCCGAATTGGACAGGTTCAAACTGAAGCTTTCTTT. Translated: CASTRIGQVQTEAFF.

The V call is TRBV19, the J call TRBJ1-5; D not resolved. Trimming took off 7 bases at V and 5 bases at J, with 12 bases between the two ends. CDR3 size: 13 residues. From germline, CDR1 is LNHDA and CDR2 SQIVND (reference sequence). The chain's CDR3 is CASTFSPYQPQHF. The CDR3 region has the DNA TGTGCCAGTACTTTCTCCCCTTATCAGCCCCAGCATTTT. Full variable domain (rest looked up from reference TRBV19 and TRBJ1-5): DGGITQSPKYLFRKEGQNVTLSCEQNLNHDAMYWYRQDPGQGLRLIYYSQIVNDFQKGDIAEGYSVSREKKESFPLTVTSAQKNPTAFYLCASTFSPYQPQHFGDGTRLSIL.

The chain carries TRBV18 and TRBJ1-4; D is unresolved. Trimming removed 3 bases at V and 7 bases at J, with 15 bases between. The germline V gene has CDR1 KGHSH and CDR2 LQKENI. The CDR3 is made up of 15 amino acids. The DNA of the CDR3 is TGTGCCAGCTCACCTCCGGGTATGAGAGGTGAAAAACTGTTTTTT. This codes for CASSPPGMRGEKLFF.

The chain uses TRBV19 and TRBJ2-5, with 7 bases lining up with TRBD1. The CDR3 consists of 14 residues. CDR1 is LNHDA, CDR2 SQIVND, per germline (reference sequence). With V trimmed by 3 bases and J by 6 bases, 7 bases remained unmatched. In DNA, the CDR3 is TGTGCCAGTAGTATGGGACAGAACAGAAAGACCCAGTACTTC. Translated, it gives CASSMGQNRKTQYF.

The chain links TRBV27 to TRBJ2-7, with 10 bases lining up with TRBD2. Germline CDR1 is MNHEY and CDR2 is SMNVEV (reference sequence). This CDR3 is 15 amino acids long. V shed 3 bases and J 2 bases; nucleotides not matched to a gene: 4. For the CDR3, the DNA is TGTGCCAGCAGTTTCACTAGCGGGGCCACCTACGAGCAGTACTTC. This gives the protein CASSFTSGATYEQYF.

V gene TRBV5-6 combines with J gene TRBJ2-1, with 15 bases that match TRBD2. With 4 bases clipped from V and 3 bases from J, the junction kept 5 bases outside the gene matches. The CDR3 extends over 17 amino acids. Germline CDR1 SGHDT, CDR2 YYEEEE. CDR3 bases: TGTGCCAGCAGCCCTGGGACTAGCGGGAGGCTCTACAATGAGCAGTTCTTC. It yields the protein CASSPGTSGRLYNEQFF.

CDR3 sequence reads: CASRADGNTEAFF. CDR3 bases: TGTGCCAGCAGAGCGGACGGGAACACTGAAGCTTTCTTT. The J gene is TRBJ1-1, the V gene TRBV6-5; D call uncertain. The CDR3 has 13 residues. From germline, CDR1 is MNHEY and CDR2 SVGAGI. Trimming shortened V by 6 bases and J by 1 base, and 9 bases separated the two germline ends.

The chain has TRBV7-9 and TRBJ2-5; TRBD2 matches 12 bases. The CDR3 is made up of 17 amino acids. Trimming cost V 1 base and J 5 bases; bases outside gene matches: 8. The germline CDR1 and CDR2 sequences are SEHNR and FQNEAQ (reference sequence). Written as DNA, the CDR3 is TGTGCCAGCAGCTTAGGACTAGCGGGAGTATCTCCGGAGACCCAGTACTTC. Its protein is CASSLGLAGVSPETQYF.

This clone was recorded once. The chain couples TRBV18 to TRBJ1-3, with D unclear. The CDR3 contains 13 residues. Deletions cut 6 bases from V and 0 bases from J, with 6 bases between. The germline V gene has CDR1 KGHSH and CDR2 LQKENI. The CDR3 region has the DNA TGTGCCAGCTCCTCCAGCTCTGGAAACACCATATATTTT. Its translation: CASSSSSGNTIYF.

This clone was counted once. The chain couples TRBV9 to TRBJ1-4; a weak D match, TRBD1 (5 bases). V was cut by 0 bases and J by 3 bases, with 12 bases left in between. CDR1 is SGDLS and CDR2 is YYNGEE in the germline V gene. The CDR3 totals 16 residues. For the CDR3, the DNA is TGTGCCAGCAGCGTAGCCCCCCAGGGATCTAATGAAAAACTGTTTTTT. It specifies CASSVAPQGSNEKLFF.

This rearrangement joins TRBV19 to TRBJ1-3, with D uncertain. Trimming stripped 5 bases from V and 0 bases from J, with 17 bases between. The CDR3 has 17 residues. Germline CDR1 and CDR2: LNHDA and SQIVND (reference sequence). CDR3 nucleotides: TGTGCCAGTAGTCCCTTTCTGCAGGAAACCTCTGGAAACACCATATATTTT. Translation gives CASSPFLQETSGNTIYF.

The chain joins TRBV28 to TRBJ2-7, with TRBD1 identical over 11 bases. CDR1 is MDHEN, CDR2 SYDVKM, per germline. The ends lost 7 bases at V and 1 base at J; junction bases unmatched: 3. CDR3 length: 14 amino acids. CDR3 region: CASKGQGESYEQYF. For the CDR3, the DNA is TGTGCCAGCAAGGGACAGGGGGAATCCTACGAGCAGTACTTC. Supplemented by reference TRBV28 and TRBJ2-7, the full variable domain reads DVKVTQSSRYLVKRTGEKVFLECVQDMDHENMFWYRQDPGLGLRLIYFSYDVKMKEKGDIPEGYSVSREKKERFSLILESASTNQTSMYLCASKGQGESYEQYFGPGTRLTVT.

The V gene is TRBV7-2, the J gene TRBJ2-6; perhaps TRBD1 as D (6 bases). V lost 6 bases and J lost 0, with 9 bases in between. Germline V gene lookup returns CDR1 SGHTA and CDR2 FQGNSA. This CDR3 is built from 15 residues. For the CDR3, the DNA is TGTGCCAGCAGGCAAGGGGGCTCTGGGGCCAACGTCCTGACTTTC. The encoded protein is CASRQGGSGANVLTF.

The chain joins TRBV5-1 to TRBJ2-7; tentative D call: TRBD1 (6 bases). Germline V lookup: CDR1 SGHRS, CDR2 YFSETQ. V shed 4 bases and J shed 7 bases, with 12 bases lying between them. The CDR3 length is 12 residues. The chain's CDR3 is CASSPNRDEQYF. The DNA of the CDR3 is TGCGCCAGCAGCCCCAACAGGGATGAGCAGTACTTC. Combining the CDR3 with reference TRBV5-1 and TRBJ2-7 gives the whole variable domain KAGVTQTPRYLIKTRGQQVTLSCSPISGHRSVSWYQQTPGQGLQFLFEYFSETQRNKGNFPGRFSGRQFSNSRSEMNVSTLELGDSALYLCASSPNRDEQYFGPGTRLTVT.

The chain is built from TRBV6-2 or TRBV6-3 and TRBJ2-5, with TRBD2 matching 10 bases. Germline values: CDR1 MNHEY, CDR2 SVGEGT. CDR3 length: 14 amino acids. After removal of 4 bases from V and 5 bases from J, the junction contained 4 bases not matched to a gene. In nucleotides, the CDR3 is TGTGCCAGCAGTTCACTAGCGGGGCGGGAGACCCAGTACTTC. Amino acid sequence: CASSSLAGRETQYF.